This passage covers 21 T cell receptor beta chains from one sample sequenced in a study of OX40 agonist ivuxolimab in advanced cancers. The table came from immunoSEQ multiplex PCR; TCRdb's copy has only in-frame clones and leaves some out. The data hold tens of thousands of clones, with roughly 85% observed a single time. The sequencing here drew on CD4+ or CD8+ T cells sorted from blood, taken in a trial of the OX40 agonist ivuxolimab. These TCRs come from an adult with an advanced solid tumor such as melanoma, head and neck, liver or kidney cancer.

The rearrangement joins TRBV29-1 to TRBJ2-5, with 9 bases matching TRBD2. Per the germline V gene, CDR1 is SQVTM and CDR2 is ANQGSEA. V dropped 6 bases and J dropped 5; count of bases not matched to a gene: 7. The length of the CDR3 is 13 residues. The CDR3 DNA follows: TGCAGCGTCGGTAGCGGGAGTGGTGAGACCCAGTACTTC. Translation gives CSVGSGSGETQYF.

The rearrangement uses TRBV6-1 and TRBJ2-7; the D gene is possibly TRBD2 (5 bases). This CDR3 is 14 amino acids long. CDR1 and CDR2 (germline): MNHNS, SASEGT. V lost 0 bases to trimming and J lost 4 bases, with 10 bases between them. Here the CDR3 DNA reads TGTGCCAGCAGTGAAGCAACGGGATCTTACGAGCAGTACTTC. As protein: CASSEATGSYEQYF.

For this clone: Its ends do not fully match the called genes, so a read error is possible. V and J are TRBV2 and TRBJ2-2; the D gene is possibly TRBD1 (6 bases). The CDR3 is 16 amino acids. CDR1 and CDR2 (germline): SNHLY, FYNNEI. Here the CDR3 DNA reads TGTGCCAGCAGTATAATGAAGGCAGGGGCAATCGGGGAGCTGGTTTTT. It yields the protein CASSIMKAGAIGELVF.

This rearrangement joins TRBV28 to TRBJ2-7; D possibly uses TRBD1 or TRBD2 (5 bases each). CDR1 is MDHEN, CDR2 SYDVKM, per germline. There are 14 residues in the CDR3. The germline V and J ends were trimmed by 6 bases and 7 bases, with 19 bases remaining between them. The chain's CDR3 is CASSSDLGAREQYF. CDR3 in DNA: TGTGCCAGCAGCTCAGATCTCGGGGCGCGGGAGCAGTACTTC.

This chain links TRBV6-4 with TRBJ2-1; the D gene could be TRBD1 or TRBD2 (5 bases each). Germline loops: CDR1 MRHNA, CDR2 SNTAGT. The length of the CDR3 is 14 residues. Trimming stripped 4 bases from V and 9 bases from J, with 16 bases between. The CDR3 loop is CASSVGVGGREQFF. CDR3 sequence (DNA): TGTGCCAGCAGTGTGGGGGTGGGCGGGCGTGAGCAGTTCTTC.

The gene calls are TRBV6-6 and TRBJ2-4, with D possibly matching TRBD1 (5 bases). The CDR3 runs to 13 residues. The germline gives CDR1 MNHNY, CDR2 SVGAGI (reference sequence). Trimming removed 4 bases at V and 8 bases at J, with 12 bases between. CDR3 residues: CASSSGRRDIQYF. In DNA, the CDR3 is TGTGCCAGCAGTTCAGGGCGGCGTGACATTCAGTACTTC.

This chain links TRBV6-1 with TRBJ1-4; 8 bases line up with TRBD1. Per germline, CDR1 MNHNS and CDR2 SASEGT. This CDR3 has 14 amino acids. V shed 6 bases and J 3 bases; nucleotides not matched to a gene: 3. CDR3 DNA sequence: TGTGCCAGCAGGAGGACAGGGTCTAATGAAAAACTGTTTTTT. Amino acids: CASRRTGSNEKLFF.

The CDR3 region has the DNA TGTGCCAGCAAACCCGCTAGCTCCTACAATGAGCAGTTCTTC. Residues: CASKPASSYNEQFF. V is TRBV6-5 and J is TRBJ2-1; no clear D. Deletions cut 7 bases from V and 0 bases from J, with 10 bases between. The CDR3 runs to 14 residues. Germline V gene sequence: CDR1 MNHEY, CDR2 SVGAGI.

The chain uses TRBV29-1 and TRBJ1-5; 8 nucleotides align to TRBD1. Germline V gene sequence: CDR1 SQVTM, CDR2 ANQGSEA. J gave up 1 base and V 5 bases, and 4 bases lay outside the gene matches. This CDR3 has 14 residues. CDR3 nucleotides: TGCAGCGTTATTGACAGGGGAAGCAATCAGCCCCAGCATTTT. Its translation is CSVIDRGSNQPQHF.

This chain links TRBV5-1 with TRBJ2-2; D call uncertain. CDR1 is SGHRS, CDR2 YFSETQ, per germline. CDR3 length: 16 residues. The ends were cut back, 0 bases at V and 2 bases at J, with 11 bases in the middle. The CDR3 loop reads CASSLGLDFNTGELFF. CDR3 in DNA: TGCGCCAGCAGCTTGGGACTGGATTTTAACACCGGGGAGCTGTTTTTT. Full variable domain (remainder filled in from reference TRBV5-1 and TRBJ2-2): KAGVTQTPRYLIKTRGQQVTLSCSPISGHRSVSWYQQTPGQGLQFLFEYFSETQRNKGNFPGRFSGRQFSNSRSEMNVSTLELGDSALYLCASSLGLDFNTGELFFGEGSRLTVL.

DNA of the CDR3: TGTGCCAGCAGTCTGGACAGGGGGCATCAGCCCCAGCATTTT. This gives the protein CASSLDRGHQPQHF. The chain links TRBV27 to TRBJ1-5; 11 nucleotides agree with TRBD1. The ends lost 5 bases at V and 5 bases at J; junction bases unmatched: 2. The CDR3 consists of 14 residues. Germline V lookup: CDR1 MNHEY, CDR2 SMNVEV (reference sequence).

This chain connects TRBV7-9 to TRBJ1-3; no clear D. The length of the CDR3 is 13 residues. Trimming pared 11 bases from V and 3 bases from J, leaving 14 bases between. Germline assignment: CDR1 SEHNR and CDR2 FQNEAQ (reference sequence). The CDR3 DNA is TGTGCCGGCCAGGTTTTAGGTGGAAACACCATATATTTT. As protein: CAGQVLGGNTIYF.

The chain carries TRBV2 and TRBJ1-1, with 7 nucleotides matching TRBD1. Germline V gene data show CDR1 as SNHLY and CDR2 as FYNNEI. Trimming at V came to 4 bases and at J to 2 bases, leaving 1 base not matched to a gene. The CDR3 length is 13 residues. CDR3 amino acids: CASSGDSNTEAFF. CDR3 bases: TGTGCCAGCAGTGGGGACAGTAACACTGAAGCTTTCTTT.

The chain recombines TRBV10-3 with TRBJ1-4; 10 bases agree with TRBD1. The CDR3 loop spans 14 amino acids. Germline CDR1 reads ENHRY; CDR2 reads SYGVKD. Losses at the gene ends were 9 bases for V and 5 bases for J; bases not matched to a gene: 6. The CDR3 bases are TGTGCCATAGGACAGGGGGTAACAAATGAAAAACTGTTTTTT. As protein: CAIGQGVTNEKLFF.

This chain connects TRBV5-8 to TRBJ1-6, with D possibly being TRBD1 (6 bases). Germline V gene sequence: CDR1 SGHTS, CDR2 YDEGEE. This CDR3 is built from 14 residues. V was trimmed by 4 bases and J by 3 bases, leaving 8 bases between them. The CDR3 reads CASSQDSYNSPLHF. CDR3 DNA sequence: TGTGCCAGCAGCCAGGACAGCTATAATTCACCCCTCCACTTT. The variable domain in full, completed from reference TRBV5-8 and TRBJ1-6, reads EAGVTQSPTHLIKTRGQQATLRCSPISGHTSVYWYQQALGLGLQFLLWYDEGEERNRGNFPPRFSGRQFPNYSSELNVNALELEDSALYLCASSQDSYNSPLHFGNGTRLTVT.

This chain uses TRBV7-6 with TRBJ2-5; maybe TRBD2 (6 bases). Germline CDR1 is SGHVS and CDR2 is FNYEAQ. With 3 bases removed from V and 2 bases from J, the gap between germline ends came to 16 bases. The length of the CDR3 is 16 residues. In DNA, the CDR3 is TGTGCCAGCAGCTTTAACCGACTAGACAAGCAAGAGACCCAGTACTTC. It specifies CASSFNRLDKQETQYF.

DNA for the CDR3: TGTGCCAGCAGTGACCGGGAGGAGACCCAGTACTTC. This encodes CASSDREETQYF. The gene calls are TRBV6-4 and TRBJ2-5; a possible D gene is TRBD2 (6 bases). CDR3 length: 12 amino acids. The germline CDR1 and CDR2 sequences are MRHNA and SNTAGT. The V end lost 2 bases, the J end lost 5 bases, and 6 bases lay between the germline ends.

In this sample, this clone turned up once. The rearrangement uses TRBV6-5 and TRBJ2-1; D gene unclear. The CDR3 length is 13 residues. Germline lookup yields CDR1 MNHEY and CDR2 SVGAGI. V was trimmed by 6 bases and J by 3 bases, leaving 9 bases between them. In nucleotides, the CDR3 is TGTGCCAGCAGCCGCGACAACTACAATGAGCAGTTCTTC. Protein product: CASSRDNYNEQFF.

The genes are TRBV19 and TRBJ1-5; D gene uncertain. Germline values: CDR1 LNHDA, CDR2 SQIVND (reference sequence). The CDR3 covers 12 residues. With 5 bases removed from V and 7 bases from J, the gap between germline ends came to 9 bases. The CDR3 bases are TGTGCCAGTAGTTTTAGTCGGCAGCCCCAGCATTTT. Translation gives CASSFSRQPQHF.

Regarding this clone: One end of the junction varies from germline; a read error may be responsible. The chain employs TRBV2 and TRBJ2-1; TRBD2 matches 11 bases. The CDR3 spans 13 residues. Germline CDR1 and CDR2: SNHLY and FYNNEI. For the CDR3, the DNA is TGTGCCCAACCGGGACTAGCGGCTAATGAGCATTTCTTC. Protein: CAQPGLAANEHFF. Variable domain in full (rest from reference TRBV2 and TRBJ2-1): EPEVTQTPSHQVTQMGQEVILRCVPISNHLYFYWYRQILGQKVEFLVSFYNNEISEKSEIFDDQFSVERPDGSNFTLKIRSTKLEDSAMYFCAQPGLAANEHFFGPGTRLTVL.

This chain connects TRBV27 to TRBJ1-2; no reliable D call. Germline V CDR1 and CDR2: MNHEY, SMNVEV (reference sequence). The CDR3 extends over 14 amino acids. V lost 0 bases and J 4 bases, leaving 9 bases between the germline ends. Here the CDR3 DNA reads TGTGCCAGCAGTTTATCCCCCGGTTCCTATGGCTACACCTTC. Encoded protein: CASSLSPGSYGYTF.